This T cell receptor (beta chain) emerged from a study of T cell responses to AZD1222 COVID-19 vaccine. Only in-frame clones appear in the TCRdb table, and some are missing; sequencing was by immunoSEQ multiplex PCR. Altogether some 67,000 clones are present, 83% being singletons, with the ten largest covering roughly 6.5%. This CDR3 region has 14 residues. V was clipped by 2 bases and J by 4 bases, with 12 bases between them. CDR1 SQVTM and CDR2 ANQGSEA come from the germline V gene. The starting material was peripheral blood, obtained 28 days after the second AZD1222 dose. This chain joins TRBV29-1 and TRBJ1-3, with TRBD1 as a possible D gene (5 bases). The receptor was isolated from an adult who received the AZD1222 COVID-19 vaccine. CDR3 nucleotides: TGCAGCGTTGAATCGACAGTGATAGGAAACACCATATATTTT. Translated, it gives CSVESTVIGNTIYF.